Presented here are 17 T cell receptor beta chains from one specimen sequenced in a study of human T cells and chemical hapten exposure. Time point denoted: patch test 1, 2 weeks after DPC sensitization. Treatment specified: therapeutic diphenylcyclopropenone sensitization with weekly scalp DPC. TCRdb ran MiXCR on the RACE reads and lists one entry per CDR3 protein. The data show 74,000 or so distinct CDR3 sequences, about a tenth seen once. The starting material was whole blood, obtained in connection with sensitization to the hapten diphenylcyclopropenone (DPC). These receptors were collected from a woman aged 50 to 60 with alopecia areata. Some clones in this sample may be carry-over from other donors' samples.

This chain connects TRBV28 to TRBJ1-2; D call uncertain. Germline-derived CDR1 and CDR2 are MDHEN and SYDVKM. V was pared by 6 bases and J by 4 bases, with 6 bases between. CDR3 length: 11 amino acids. CDR3 DNA: TGTGCCAGCAGACAGCTCTATGGCTACACCTTC. Residues: CASRQLYGYTF.

This clonotype came up many times. The chain uses TRBV6-2 or TRBV6-3 and TRBJ1-1; D call uncertain. Trimming stripped 4 bases from V and 4 bases from J, with 13 bases between. The V gene's germline CDR1 is MNHEY and CDR2 SVGEGT. CDR3 length: 14 residues. CDR3: CASSSLGLVTEAFF. The CDR3 nucleotides are TGTGCCAGCAGTTCCTTAGGGCTCGTCACTGAAGCTTTCTTT.

The chain has TRBV11-2 and TRBJ2-5; D is unresolved. The CDR3 contains 13 residues. The germline V gene encodes CDR1 SGHAT and CDR2 FQNNGV. The V and J ends lost 1 base and 5 bases respectively, with 8 bases between them. CDR3 residues: CASSLGLRETQYF. In DNA, the CDR3 is TGTGCCAGCAGCTTAGGTCTCAGGGAGACCCAGTACTTC.

This clonotype was counted between two and nine times. The V and J genes are TRBV12-2 and TRBJ2-2; the D call of TRBD2 is as the table states it, not checked on the DNA. TRBV12-2 is reported as a pseudogene. This CDR3 is 15 amino acids long. This CDR3 is CASRSEGGEAGELFF. The CDR3 DNA reads as TGTGCAAGTCGCTCCGAGGGAGGGGAGGCCGGGGAGCTGTTTTTT.

Ten or more counts support this clonotype. The chain uses TRBV7-2 and TRBJ1-4; D remains ambiguous. The CDR3 has 13 residues. V was cut by 4 bases and J by 7 bases, with 10 bases left in between. Germline V gives CDR1 SGHTA, CDR2 FQGNSA. The CDR3 loop reads CASSSSGPEKLFF. The CDR3 nucleotides read TGTGCCAGCAGCTCCTCCGGCCCTGAAAAACTGTTTTTT.

The sample holds a few counts of this clonotype. The chain links TRBV3-1 to TRBJ1-1; 7 bases match TRBD1. Germline CDR1 is LGHDT and CDR2 is YNNKEL (reference sequence). This CDR3 has 14 amino acids. Trimming removed 6 bases from V and 0 bases from J; junction bases left unmatched: 4. CDR3 amino acids: CASRETGMNTEAFF. In DNA form, the CDR3 reads TGTGCCAGCAGGGAGACAGGGATGAACACTGAAGCTTTCTTT.

The chain employs TRBV29-1 and TRBJ2-1, with D perhaps being TRBD1 or TRBD2 (5 bases each). Germline assignment: CDR1 SQVTM and CDR2 ANQGSEA. The ends were cut back, 8 bases at V and 12 bases at J, with 23 bases in the middle. The CDR3 is made up of 13 amino acids. The CDR3 protein is CSFYRDPGFGQFF. The CDR3 DNA is TGCAGCTTTTACCGGGACCCAGGTTTCGGGCAGTTCTTC.

The chain uses TRBV12-3 or TRBV12-4 and TRBJ2-2; D gene ambiguous. The V gene lost 3 bases and the J gene lost 4 bases, with 6 bases spanning the gap. This CDR3 is 13 amino acids long. The CDR3: CASSFHRTGELFF. The CDR3 bases are TGTGCCAGCAGTTTCCACCGCACCGGGGAGCTGTTTTTT.

This clonotype was found many times. The CDR3 DNA follows: TGCAGTGCTAGAGGGACTTCAAACACAGATACGCAGTATTTT. It codes for CSARGTSNTDTQYF. The V gene is TRBV20-1, the J gene TRBJ2-3; a possible D gene is TRBD2 (5 bases). The CDR3 sequence is 14 residues long. V lost 1 base and J lost 2, with 10 bases in between. Germline loops: CDR1 DFQATT, CDR2 SNEGSKA (reference sequence).

This clonotype was counted many times. The chain is built from TRBV7-2 and TRBJ1-2; 7 positions agree with TRBD1. J gave up 0 bases and V 2 bases, and 6 bases lay outside the gene matches. The CDR3 has 16 residues. Germline lookup yields CDR1 SGHTA and CDR2 FQGNSA. The CDR3 nucleotides are TGTGCCAGCAGCTTAAAGGGGGCTACTTCTAACTATGGCTACACCTTC. Protein: CASSLKGATSNYGYTF.

This rearrangement joins TRBV9 to TRBJ1-4, with D tentatively TRBD1 (5 bases). Trimming removed 4 bases at V and 0 bases at J, with 16 bases between. The V gene's germline CDR1 is SGDLS and CDR2 YYNGEE. This CDR3 has 17 residues. This CDR3 is CASSPGSSWATNEKLFF. CDR3 bases: TGTGCCAGCAGCCCAGGGTCCAGTTGGGCAACTAATGAAAAACTGTTTTTT. Complete variable domain (other parts from reference TRBV9 and TRBJ1-4): DSGVTQTPKHLITATGQRVTLRCSPRSGDLSVYWYQQSLDQGLQFLIQYYNGEERAKGNILERFSAQQFPDLHSELNLSSLELGDSALYFCASSPGSSWATNEKLFFGSGTQLSVL.

This clonotype was detected many times. The J gene is TRBJ2-7, the V gene TRBV27, with 11 nucleotides matching TRBD2. This CDR3 has 16 amino acids. Germline V CDR1 and CDR2: MNHEY, SMNVEV (reference sequence). J was trimmed by 5 bases and V by 6 bases; bases with no gene match: 12. CDR3 coding DNA: TGTGCCAGCAGGAAGACCGGGGCTAGCGGGAGGCACGAGCAGTACTTC. Translation: CASRKTGASGRHEQYF.

The chain joins TRBV7-2 to TRBJ2-1; D is possibly TRBD2 (6 bases). There are 15 residues in the CDR3. The V and J ends lost 0 bases and 7 bases respectively, with 13 bases between them. The germline V gene encodes CDR1 SGHTA and CDR2 FQGNSA. CDR3 sequence: CASSLAGGPGNEQFF. CDR3 sequence (DNA): TGTGCCAGCAGCTTAGCGGGAGGACCTGGGAATGAGCAGTTCTTC.

This clonotype was picked up many times. The chain links TRBV5-1 to TRBJ2-3, with 11 bases lining up with TRBD2. CDR1 is SGHRS, CDR2 YFSETQ, per germline. The length of the CDR3 is 17 residues. Trimming at V came to 5 bases and at J to 1 base, leaving 9 bases not matched to a gene. CDR3 sequence reads: CASRQRISGRGTDTQYF. CDR3 bases: TGCGCCAGCAGGCAGAGGATTAGCGGGAGGGGCACAGATACGCAGTATTTT.

This clonotype was observed many times. The V and J genes are TRBV10-1 and TRBJ2-1, with D possibly TRBD2 on 5 matching bases. Germline-derived CDR1 and CDR2 are WNHNN and SYGVQD (reference sequence). V lost 3 bases and J lost 6, with 15 bases in between. This CDR3 is 15 amino acids long. In DNA form, the CDR3 reads TGCGCCAGCAGTGAATCGGGGAGCTTAAGCAATGAGCAGTTCTTC. Translated, it gives CASSESGSLSNEQFF.

The V and J genes are TRBV7-2 and TRBJ2-1; TRBD2 matches 8 bases. Looked up from germline, CDR1 is SGHTA and CDR2 is FQGNSA. Trimming cost V 3 bases and J 5 bases; bases outside gene matches: 6. The CDR3 loop spans 15 amino acids. Here the CDR3 DNA reads TGTGCCAGCAGCTTCACGGGAGGGACACACAATGAGCAGTTCTTC. This sequence encodes CASSFTGGTHNEQFF.

This clonotype was counted at least ten times. This chain links TRBV11-2 with TRBJ2-7; 9 nucleotides align to TRBD2. Germline V gene sequence: CDR1 SGHAT, CDR2 FQNNGV. J lost 4 bases, V lost 6 bases, and 13 bases had no gene match. The CDR3 is 16 amino acids. CDR3 bases: TGTGCCAGCAGGTCCCCCGGGACTAGCCCTCATTACGAGCAGTACTTC. It is translated as CASRSPGTSPHYEQYF.